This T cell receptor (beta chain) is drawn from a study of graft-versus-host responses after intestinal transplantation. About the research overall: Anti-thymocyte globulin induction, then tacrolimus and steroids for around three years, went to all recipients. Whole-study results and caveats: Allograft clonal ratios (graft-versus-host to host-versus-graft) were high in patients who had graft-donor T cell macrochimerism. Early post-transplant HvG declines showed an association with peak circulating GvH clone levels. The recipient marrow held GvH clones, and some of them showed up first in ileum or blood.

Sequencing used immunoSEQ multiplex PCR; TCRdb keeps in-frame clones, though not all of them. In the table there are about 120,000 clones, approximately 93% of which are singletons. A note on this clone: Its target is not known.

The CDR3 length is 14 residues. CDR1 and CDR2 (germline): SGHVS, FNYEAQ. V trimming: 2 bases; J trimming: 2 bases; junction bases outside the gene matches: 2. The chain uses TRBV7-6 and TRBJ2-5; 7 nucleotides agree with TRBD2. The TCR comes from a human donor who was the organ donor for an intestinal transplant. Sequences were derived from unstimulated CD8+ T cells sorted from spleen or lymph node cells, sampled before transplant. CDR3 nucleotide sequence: TGTGCCAGCAGCTTACACGGGAGGCAAGAGACCCAGTACTTC. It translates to CASSLHGRQETQYF.